Listed below are T cell receptor beta chains from one sample, sequenced in a study of prognosis after radiotherapy for stage I lung cancer. A single record per CDR3 protein comes from TCRdb applying MiXCR to the multiplex PCR reads. The sample lists under 25,000 distinct CDR3 sequences, 45% to 50% occurring once. Sequenced material: PBMCs, taken before or after stereotactic body radiation therapy (not recorded which). The receptors shown here come from a donor over 45 with non-small cell lung cancer. Both conserved end residues are part of each CDR3. D genes are given only for firm matches. Size is omitted from some rows. Given values are once, few, many or a class for expanded clones.

>TRBJ2-2|TRBD2|many|13|TRBV19
CASEAGPTGELFF
TGTGCCAGCGAAGCGGGACCGACCGGGGAGCTGTTTTTT
>TRBJ2-1|-|many|14|TRBV4-2
CASSQETLGGEQFF
TGTGCCAGCAGCCAAGAAACTCTCGGCGGGGAGCAGTTCTTC
>TRBJ2-1|TRBD2|-|17|TRBV30
CAWSARLAGGSYNEKFF
TGTGCCTGGAGTGCCAGACTAGCGGGAGGCTCCTACAATGAGAAGTTCTTC
>TRBJ2-1|TRBD2|few|15|TRBV19
CASSTPGTSLREQFF
TGTGCCAGTAGCACACCCGGGACTAGCCTCAGGGAGCAGTTCTTC
>TRBJ2-5|-|many|13|TRBV4-2
CASSQGGEETQYF
TGTGCCAGCAGCCAAGGGGGCGAAGAGACCCAGTACTTC
>TRBJ2-2|-|-|14|TRBV20-1
CSARDSFNTGQLFF
TGCAGTGCTAGGGACAGTTTTAACACCGGGCAGCTGTTTTTT
>TRBJ1-2|-|medium-sized|12|TRBV30
CAWSGVNYGYTF
TGTGCCTGGAGCGGGGTAAACTATGGCTACACCTTC
>TRBJ2-5|-|many|14|TRBV3-1
CASSQLDSQETQYF
TGTGCCAGCAGCCAATTGGACAGCCAAGAGACCCAGTACTTC
>TRBJ2-3|TRBD2|many|15|TRBV5-1
CASSLVGGSADTQYF
TGCGCCAGCAGCTTGGTCGGGGGGAGCGCAGATACGCAGTATTTT
>TRBJ2-3|TRBD2|few|16|TRBV7-8
CASSLTSGGFTDTQYF
TGTGCCAGCAGCTTAACTAGCGGGGGATTCACAGATACGCAGTATTTT
>TRBJ2-1|-|-|13|TRBV2
CASSVGTYNEQFF
TGTGCCAGCAGTGTAGGTACCTACAATGAGCAGTTCTTC
>TRBJ2-7|-|many|14|TRBV20-1
CSAKATLSSYEQYF
TGCAGTGCTAAGGCGACATTGAGCTCCTACGAGCAGTACTTC
>TRBJ1-1|-|-|13|TRBV19
CASNPRENTEAFF
TGTGCCAGTAACCCCAGAGAGAACACTGAAGCTTTCTTT
>TRBJ2-5|TRBD1|many|16|TRBV7-2
CASSPNGQGGQETQYF
TGTGCCAGCAGCCCGAACGGACAGGGTGGCCAAGAGACCCAGTACTTC
>TRBJ2-2|-|-|15|TRBV5-1
CASSLVGGLTGELFF
TGCGCCAGCAGTCTGGTCGGGGGGCTCACCGGGGAGCTGTTTTTT
>TRBJ2-2|TRBD2|-|18|TRBV6-1
CASRSGLAGAKNTGELFF
TGTGCCAGCAGGTCCGGACTAGCGGGAGCCAAAAACACCGGGGAGCTGTTTTTT
>TRBJ1-2|-|-|13|TRBV28
CASSPEGLYGYTF
TGTGCCAGCAGTCCAGAGGGACTCTATGGCTACACCTTC
>TRBJ2-1|TRBD2|many|18|TRBV3-1
CASSRPGLAGEGGNEQFF
TGTGCCAGCAGCCGACCGGGACTAGCGGGAGAGGGGGGCAATGAGCAGTTCTTC
>TRBJ2-3|TRBD1|many|14|TRBV7-3
CASSDGQGTDTQYF
TGTGCCAGCAGCGACGGACAGGGCACAGATACGCAGTATTTT
>TRBJ2-6|-|many|15|TRBV19
CASSIQGSGANVLTF
TGTGCCAGTAGTATCCAGGGTTCTGGGGCCAACGTCCTGACTTTC
>TRBJ2-1|TRBD2|many|15|TRBV10-2
CASSEAAGGPGEQFF
TGCGCCAGCAGTGAGGCAGCGGGAGGGCCAGGTGAGCAGTTCTTC
>TRBJ2-7|-|-|15|TRBV5-1
CAISLGDGFLGEQYF
TGCGCCATCAGCTTGGGCGACGGGTTCTTGGGGGAGCAGTACTTC
>TRBJ2-2|-|-|14|TRBV24-1
CATSDPVDTGELFF
TGTGCCACCAGTGACCCCGTGGACACCGGGGAGCTGTTTTTT
>TRBJ2-1|TRBD2|-|15|TRBV27
CASSLLAGVGDEQFF
TGTGCCAGCAGTTTATTAGCGGGAGTCGGTGATGAGCAGTTCTTC
>TRBJ2-3|-|-|16|TRBV5-1
CASSGRAIGGTDTQYF
TGCGCCAGCAGCGGGAGAGCTATCGGAGGCACAGATACGCAGTATTTT
>TRBJ2-1|-|-|15|TRBV11-2
CASSLSQGTYNEQFF
TGTGCCAGCAGCTTGTCGCAGGGGACCTACAATGAGCAGTTCTTC
>TRBJ2-1|TRBD2|many|15|TRBV6-2/TRBV6-3
CASRPSGRASGEQFF
TGTGCCAGCAGACCCAGCGGGAGGGCATCTGGTGAGCAGTTCTTC
>TRBJ2-5|TRBD2|many|16|TRBV6-1
CASSGGLFPSQETQYF
TGTGCCAGCAGTGGGGGACTATTCCCGAGCCAGGAGACCCAGTACTTC
>TRBJ2-7|-|-|15|TRBV28
CASSWERAGGYKQYF
TGTGCCAGCAGTTGGGAGCGCGCTGGAGGCTACAAGCAGTACTTC
>TRBJ2-3|-|-|15|TRBV27
CASSLLGGDRDTQYF
TGTGCCAGCAGTTTATTGGGGGGAGATCGAGATACGCAGTATTTT